This T cell receptor beta chain was documented in a study of T cell therapy after organ transplantation. About this clone itself: Antigen: not known.

Time point specified: 4-8 weeks after completion of therapy. CDR1 and CDR2 from the germline V gene are MNHEY and SVGAGI. V was shortened by 2 bases and J by 0 bases, with 11 bases between the two germline ends. The CDR3 totals 15 residues. Sequencing was performed with immunoSEQ multiplex PCR; in TCRdb, only in-frame clones are kept and a portion is missing. The sample lists about 18,000 clones, around 81% occurring once. This chain joins TRBV6-5 and TRBJ2-7, with D possibly being TRBD2 (6 bases). The input for sequencing was CD8+ T cells from blood, taken after autologous CMV-specific T cell therapy. The TCR was taken from a human patient who had received a solid organ transplant and had CMV disease. Part of the T cells may come from the graft donor. Here the CDR3 DNA reads TGTGCCAGCAGTTACGGGCAGGGACTCTCCTACGAGCAGTACTTC. Amino acid sequence: CASSYGQGLSYEQYF.